This T cell receptor (beta chain) was identified in a study of blood T cell repertoires in COVID-19. For the study at large: PBMCs, B-cell-depleted T cells, or T cells provided the cDNA or gDNA that made up the material.

In the original workflow: Amplified reference gene primers provided the basis for estimating nucleated cell counts. Using immunoSEQ multiplex PCR, the repertoire was profiled, and TCRdb retains in-frame clones only, with some absent. The V and J calls and clone size come from that table; D and trimming were worked out from the DNA. Of around 190,000 clones in the sample, 80% to 90% were seen once. The CDR3 loop spans 14 amino acids. Germline loops: CDR1 LNHNV, CDR2 YYDKDF (reference sequence). V lost 2 bases to trimming and J lost 11 bases, with 18 bases between them. This clone was seen a few times. The J gene is TRBJ1-1, the V gene TRBV15, with a weak D call TRBD1 (6 bases). The source is a man in his 70s with active or convalescent COVID-19. The sample comprised peripheral blood. DNA of the CDR3: TGTGCCACCAGCAGACCCCCCAGGGGCCCCGAGGCTTTCTTT. Amino acids: CATSRPPRGPEAFF.